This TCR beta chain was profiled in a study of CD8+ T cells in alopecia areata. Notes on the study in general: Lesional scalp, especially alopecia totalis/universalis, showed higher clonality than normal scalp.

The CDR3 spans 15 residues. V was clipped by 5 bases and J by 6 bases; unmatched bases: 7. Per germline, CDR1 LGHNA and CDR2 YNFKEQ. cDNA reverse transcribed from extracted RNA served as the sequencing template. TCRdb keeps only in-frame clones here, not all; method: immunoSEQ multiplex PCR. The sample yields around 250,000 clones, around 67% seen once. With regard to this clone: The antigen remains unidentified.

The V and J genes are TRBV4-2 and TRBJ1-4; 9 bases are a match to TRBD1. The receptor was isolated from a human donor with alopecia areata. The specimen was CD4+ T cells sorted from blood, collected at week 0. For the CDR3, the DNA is TGTGCCAGCAGCATTCAGGGGACAGGGCATGAAAAACTGTTTTTT. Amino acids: CASSIQGTGHEKLFF.